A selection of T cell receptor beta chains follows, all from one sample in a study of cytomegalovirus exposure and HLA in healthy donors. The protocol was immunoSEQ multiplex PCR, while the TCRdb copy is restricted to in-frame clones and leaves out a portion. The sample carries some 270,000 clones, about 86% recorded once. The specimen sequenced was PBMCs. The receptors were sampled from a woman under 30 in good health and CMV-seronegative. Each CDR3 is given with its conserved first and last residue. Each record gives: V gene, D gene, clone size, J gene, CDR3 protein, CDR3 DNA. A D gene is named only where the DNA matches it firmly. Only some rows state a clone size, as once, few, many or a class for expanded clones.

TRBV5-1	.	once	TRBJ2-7	CASSLMTPYEQYF	TGCGCCAGCAGCTTAATGACTCCTTACGAGCAGTACTTC
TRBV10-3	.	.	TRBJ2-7	CAIWTGGSHEQYF	TGTGCCATCTGGACTGGAGGGTCCCACGAGCAGTACTTC
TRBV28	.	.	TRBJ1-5	CASSGGESVRNQPQHF	TGTGCCAGCAGTGGAGGGGAGTCTGTAAGAAATCAGCCCCAGCATTTT
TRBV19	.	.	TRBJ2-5	CASKQGETQYF	TGTGCCAGTAAGCAGGGCGAGACCCAGTACTTC
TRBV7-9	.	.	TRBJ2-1	CASSFLSNNEQFF	TGTGCCAGCAGCTTCCTTAGTAACAATGAGCAGTTCTTC
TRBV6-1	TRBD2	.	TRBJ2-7	CASSWGTRTYEQYF	TGTGCCAGCAGTTGGGGGACTAGGACCTACGAGCAGTACTTC
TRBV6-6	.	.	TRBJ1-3	CASSFKGGSGNTIYF	TGTGCCAGCAGTTTCAAAGGGGGCTCTGGAAACACCATATATTTT
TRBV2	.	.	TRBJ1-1	CASSEALPPRRGQIEAFF	TGTGCCAGCAGTGAAGCGCTTCCCCCCCGCAGGGGTCAGATTGAAGCTTTCTTT
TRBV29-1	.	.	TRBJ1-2	CSVEEFRGGYTF	TGCAGCGTTGAAGAGTTCAGGGGTGGCTACACCTTC
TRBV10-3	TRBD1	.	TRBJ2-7	CAISEPSGQGTNYEQYF	TGTGCCATCAGTGAGCCCTCGGGACAGGGGACCAACTACGAGCAGTACTTC
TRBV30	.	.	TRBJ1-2	CAWSSLGGGGYTF	TGTGCCTGGAGCTCCTTAGGCGGTGGTGGCTACACCTTC